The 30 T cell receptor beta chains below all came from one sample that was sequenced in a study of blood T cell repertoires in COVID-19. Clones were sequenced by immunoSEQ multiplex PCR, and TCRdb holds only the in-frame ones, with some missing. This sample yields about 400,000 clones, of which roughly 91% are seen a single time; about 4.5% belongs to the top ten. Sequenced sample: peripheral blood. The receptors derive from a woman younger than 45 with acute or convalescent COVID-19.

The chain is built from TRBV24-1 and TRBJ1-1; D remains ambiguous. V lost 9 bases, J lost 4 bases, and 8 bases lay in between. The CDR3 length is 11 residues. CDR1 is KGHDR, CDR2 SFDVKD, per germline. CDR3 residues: CATEAGTEAFF. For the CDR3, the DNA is TGTGCCACCGAAGCCGGCACTGAAGCTTTCTTT.

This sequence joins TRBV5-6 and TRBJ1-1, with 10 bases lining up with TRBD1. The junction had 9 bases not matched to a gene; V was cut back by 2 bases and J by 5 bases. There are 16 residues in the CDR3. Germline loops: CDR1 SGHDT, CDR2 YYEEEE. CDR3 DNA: TGTGCCAGCAGCTTTCTCGCGGGACAGGGGAGGACTGAAGCTTTCTTT. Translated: CASSFLAGQGRTEAFF.

The CDR3 protein is CSVRQGSNMNTEAFF. The CDR3 nucleotides read TGCAGCGTTAGACAGGGGAGCAACATGAACACTGAAGCTTTCTTT. This sequence joins TRBV29-1 and TRBJ1-1; 8 bases are shared with TRBD1. The CDR3 covers 15 residues. The germline V gene has CDR1 SQVTM and CDR2 ANQGSEA. J was trimmed by 0 bases and V by 5 bases; bases with no gene match: 8. The whole variable domain, filled in from reference TRBV29-1 and TRBJ1-1, reads SAVISQKPSRDICQRGTSLTIQCQVDSQVTMMFWYRQQPGQSLTLIATANQGSEATYESGFVIDKFPISRPNLTFSTLTVSNMSPEDSSIYLCSVRQGSNMNTEAFFGQGTRLTVV.

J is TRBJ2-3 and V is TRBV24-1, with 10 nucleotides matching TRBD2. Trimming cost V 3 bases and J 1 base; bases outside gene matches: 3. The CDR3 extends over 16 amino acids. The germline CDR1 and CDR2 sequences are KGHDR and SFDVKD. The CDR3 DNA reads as TGTGCCACCAGTGATCCCGGGACTAGCGGCACAGATACGCAGTATTTT. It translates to CATSDPGTSGTDTQYF.

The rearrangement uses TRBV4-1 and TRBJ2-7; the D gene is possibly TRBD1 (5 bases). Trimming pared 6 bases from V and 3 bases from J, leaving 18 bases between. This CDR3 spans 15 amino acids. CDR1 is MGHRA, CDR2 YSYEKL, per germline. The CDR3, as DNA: TGCGCCAGCAGTCACTTTACGACAGAGAACTACGAGCAGTACTTC. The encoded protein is CASSHFTTENYEQYF.

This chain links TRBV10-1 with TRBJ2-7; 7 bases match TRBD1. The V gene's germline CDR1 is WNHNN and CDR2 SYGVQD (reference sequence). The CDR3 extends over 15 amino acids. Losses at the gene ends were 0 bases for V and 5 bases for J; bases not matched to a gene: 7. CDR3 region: CASSESPGGIDEQYF. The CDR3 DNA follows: TGCGCCAGCAGTGAGTCACCAGGGGGAATCGACGAGCAGTACTTC.

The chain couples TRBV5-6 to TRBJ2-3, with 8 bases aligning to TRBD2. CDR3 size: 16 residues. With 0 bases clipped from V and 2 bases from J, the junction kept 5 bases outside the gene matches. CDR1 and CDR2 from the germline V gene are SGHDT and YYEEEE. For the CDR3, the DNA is TGTGCCAGCAGCTTGGGAGCGGGGGTCCCCACAGATACGCAGTATTTT. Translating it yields CASSLGAGVPTDTQYF.

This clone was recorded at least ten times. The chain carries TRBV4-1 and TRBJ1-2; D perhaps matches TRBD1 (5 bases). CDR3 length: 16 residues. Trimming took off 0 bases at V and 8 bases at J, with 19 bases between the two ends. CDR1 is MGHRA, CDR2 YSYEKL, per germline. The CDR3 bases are TGCGCCAGCAGCCAAGACCCAACTTCAGGGAAGATGGGCTACACCTTC. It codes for CASSQDPTSGKMGYTF.

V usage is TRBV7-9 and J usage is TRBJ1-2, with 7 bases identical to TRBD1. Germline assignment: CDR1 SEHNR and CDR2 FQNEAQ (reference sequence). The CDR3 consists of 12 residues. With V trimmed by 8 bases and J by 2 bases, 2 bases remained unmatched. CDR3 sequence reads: CASGQANYGYTF. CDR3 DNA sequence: TGTGCCAGCGGACAGGCCAACTATGGCTACACCTTC.

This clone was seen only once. CDR3 protein: CASSALAGGRYEQYF. CDR3 bases: TGTGCCAGCAGCGCGCTAGCGGGGGGGCGGTACGAGCAGTACTTC. The V call is TRBV7-3, the J call TRBJ2-7, with 12 bases aligning to TRBD2. From germline, CDR1 is SGHTA and CDR2 FQGTGA. There are 15 residues in the CDR3. V lost 5 bases to trimming and J lost 4 bases; unmatched junction nucleotides: 6.

The DNA for the CDR3 is TGTGCCAGCAGCTTCGGTTATTCGAGAACTGAAGCTTTCTTT. As protein: CASSFGYSRTEAFF. V and J are TRBV5-6 and TRBJ1-1; unclear D gene. This CDR3 is 14 amino acids long. V was trimmed by 2 bases and J by 5 bases, leaving 13 bases between them. Germline V gene lookup returns CDR1 SGHDT and CDR2 YYEEEE.

The CDR3 coding sequence is TGTGCCAGCAGCGTTCGAACGGACACCGGGGAGCTGTTTTTT. This sequence encodes CASSVRTDTGELFF. The chain uses TRBV7-2 and TRBJ2-2; D is undetermined. The CDR3 has 14 residues. Looked up from germline, CDR1 is SGHTA and CDR2 is FQGNSA. V lost 5 bases to trimming and J lost 3 bases, with 10 bases between them. Complete variable domain (other parts from reference TRBV7-2 and TRBJ2-2): GAGVSQSPSNKVTEKGKDVELRCDPISGHTALYWYRQSLGQGLEFLIYFQGNSAPDKSGLPSDRFSAERTGGSVSTLTIQRTQQEDSAVYLCASSVRTDTGELFFGEGSRLTVL.

The CDR3, as DNA: TGTGCCAGCAGCCAAGAACGCAGGGGTAAAAGCCCCAATGAGCAGTTCTTC. The encoded protein is CASSQERRGKSPNEQFF. The chain combines TRBV14 with TRBJ2-1, with D tentatively TRBD1 (6 bases). This CDR3 spans 17 amino acids. Per germline, CDR1 SGHDN and CDR2 FVKESK. Trimming removed 0 bases from V and 6 bases from J, with 18 bases in between.

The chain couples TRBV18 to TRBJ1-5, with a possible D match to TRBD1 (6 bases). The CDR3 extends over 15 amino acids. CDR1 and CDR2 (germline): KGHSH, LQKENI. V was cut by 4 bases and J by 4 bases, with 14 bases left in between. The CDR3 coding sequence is TGTGCCAGCTCACTTACTAAGGGGGAGAATCAGCCCCAGCATTTT. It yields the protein CASSLTKGENQPQHF. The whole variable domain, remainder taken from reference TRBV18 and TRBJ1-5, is NAGVMQNPRHLVRRRGQEARLRCSPMKGHSHVYWYRQLPEEGLKFMVYLQKENIIDESGMPKERFSAEFPKEGPSILRIQQVVRGDSAAYFCASSLTKGENQPQHFGDGTRLSIL.

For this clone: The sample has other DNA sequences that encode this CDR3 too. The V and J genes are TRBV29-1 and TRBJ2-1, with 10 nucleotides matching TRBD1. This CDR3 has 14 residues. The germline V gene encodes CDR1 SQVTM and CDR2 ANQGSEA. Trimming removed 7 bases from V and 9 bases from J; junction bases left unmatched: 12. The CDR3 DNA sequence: TGCAGCGGGGGGACGGACAGGGGGGGAGGTGAGCAGTTCTTC. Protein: CSGGTDRGGGEQFF.

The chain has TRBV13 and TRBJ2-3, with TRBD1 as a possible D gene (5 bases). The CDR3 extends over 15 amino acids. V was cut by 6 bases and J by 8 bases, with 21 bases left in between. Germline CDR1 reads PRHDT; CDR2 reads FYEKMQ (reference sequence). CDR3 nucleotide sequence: TGTGCCAGCAGACGTAAGTGGGGCAAACCAGGTACGCAGTATTTT. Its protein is CASRRKWGKPGTQYF.

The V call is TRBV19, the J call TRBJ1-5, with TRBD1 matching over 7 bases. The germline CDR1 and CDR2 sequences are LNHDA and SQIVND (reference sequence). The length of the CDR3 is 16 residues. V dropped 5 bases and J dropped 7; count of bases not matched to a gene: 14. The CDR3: CASSSPGRTQGQPQHF. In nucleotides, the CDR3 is TGTGCCAGTAGTTCGCCGGGACGGACACAGGGGCAGCCCCAGCATTTT.

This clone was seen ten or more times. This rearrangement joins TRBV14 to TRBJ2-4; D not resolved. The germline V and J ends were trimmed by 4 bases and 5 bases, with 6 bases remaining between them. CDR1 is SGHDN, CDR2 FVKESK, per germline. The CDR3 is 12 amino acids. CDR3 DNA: TGTGCCAGCAGCCGGTCAGAAAACATTCAGTACTTC. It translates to CASSRSENIQYF.

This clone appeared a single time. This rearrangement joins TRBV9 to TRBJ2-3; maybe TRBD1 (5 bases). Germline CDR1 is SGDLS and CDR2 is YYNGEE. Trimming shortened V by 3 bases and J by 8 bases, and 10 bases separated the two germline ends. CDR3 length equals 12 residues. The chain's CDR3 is CASSADSVTQYF. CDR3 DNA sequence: TGTGCCAGCAGCGCAGACAGTGTTACGCAGTATTTT.

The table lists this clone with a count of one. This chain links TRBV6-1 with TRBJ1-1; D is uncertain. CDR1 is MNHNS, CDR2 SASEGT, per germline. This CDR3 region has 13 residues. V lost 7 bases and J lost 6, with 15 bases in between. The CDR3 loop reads CASKTWAPAEAFF. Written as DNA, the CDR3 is TGTGCCAGCAAGACATGGGCCCCCGCTGAAGCTTTCTTT.

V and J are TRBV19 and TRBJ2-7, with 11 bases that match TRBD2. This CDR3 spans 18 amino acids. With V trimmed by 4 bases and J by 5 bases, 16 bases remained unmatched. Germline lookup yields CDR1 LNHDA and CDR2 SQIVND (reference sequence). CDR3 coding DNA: TGTGCCAGTAGTACAGGACTAGCGGGCTATCATGGCGGGGACGAGCAGTACTTC. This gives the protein CASSTGLAGYHGGDEQYF. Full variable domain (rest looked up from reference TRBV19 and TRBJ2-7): DGGITQSPKYLFRKEGQNVTLSCEQNLNHDAMYWYRQDPGQGLRLIYYSQIVNDFQKGDIAEGYSVSREKKESFPLTVTSAQKNPTAFYLCASSTGLAGYHGGDEQYFGPGTRLTVT.

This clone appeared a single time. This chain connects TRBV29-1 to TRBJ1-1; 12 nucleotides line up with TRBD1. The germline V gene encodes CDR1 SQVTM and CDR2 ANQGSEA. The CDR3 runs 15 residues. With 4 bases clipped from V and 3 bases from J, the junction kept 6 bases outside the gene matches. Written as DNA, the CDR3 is TGCAGCGTTGGAGGGACAGGGGGCCCTGACACTGAAGCTTTCTTT. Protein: CSVGGTGGPDTEAFF.

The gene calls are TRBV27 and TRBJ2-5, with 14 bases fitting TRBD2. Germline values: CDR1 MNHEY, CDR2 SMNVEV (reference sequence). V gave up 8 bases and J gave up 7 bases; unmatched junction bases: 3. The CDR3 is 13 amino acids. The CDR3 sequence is CASFGTSGGTQYF. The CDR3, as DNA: TGTGCCAGCTTCGGGACTAGCGGGGGGACCCAGTACTTC.

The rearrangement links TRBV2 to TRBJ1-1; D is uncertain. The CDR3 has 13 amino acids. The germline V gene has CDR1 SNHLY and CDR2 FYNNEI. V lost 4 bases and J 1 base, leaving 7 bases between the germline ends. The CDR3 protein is CASSVRSNTEAFF. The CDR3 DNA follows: TGTGCCAGCAGTGTGAGATCGAACACTGAAGCTTTCTTT.

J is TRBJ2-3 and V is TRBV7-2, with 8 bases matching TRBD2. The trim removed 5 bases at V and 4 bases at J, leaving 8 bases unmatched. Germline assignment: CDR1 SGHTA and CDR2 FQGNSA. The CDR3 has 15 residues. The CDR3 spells CASSRTGGAADTQYF. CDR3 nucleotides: TGTGCCAGCAGCCGCACGGGGGGGGCCGCAGATACGCAGTATTTT.

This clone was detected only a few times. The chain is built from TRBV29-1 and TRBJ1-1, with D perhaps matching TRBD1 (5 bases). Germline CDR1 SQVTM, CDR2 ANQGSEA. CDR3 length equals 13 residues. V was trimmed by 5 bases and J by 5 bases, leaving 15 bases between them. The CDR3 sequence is CSVTPLRGTEAFF. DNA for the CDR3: TGCAGCGTTACTCCCCTCCGGGGGACTGAAGCTTTCTTT.

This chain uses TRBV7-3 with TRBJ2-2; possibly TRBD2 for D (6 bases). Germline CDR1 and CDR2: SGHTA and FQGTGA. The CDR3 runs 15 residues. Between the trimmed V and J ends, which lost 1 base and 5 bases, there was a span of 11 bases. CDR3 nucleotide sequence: TGTGCCAGCAGCTTAAATGCGCGGGGAACCGGGGAGCTGTTTTTT. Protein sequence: CASSLNARGTGELFF.

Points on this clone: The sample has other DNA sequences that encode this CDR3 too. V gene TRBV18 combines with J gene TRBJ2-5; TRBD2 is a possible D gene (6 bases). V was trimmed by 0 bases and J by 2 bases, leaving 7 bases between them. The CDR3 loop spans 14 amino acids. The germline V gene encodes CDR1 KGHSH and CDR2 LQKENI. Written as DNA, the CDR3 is TGTGCCAGCTCACCACCCAGCGGGCAAGAGACCCAGTACTTC. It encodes CASSPPSGQETQYF.

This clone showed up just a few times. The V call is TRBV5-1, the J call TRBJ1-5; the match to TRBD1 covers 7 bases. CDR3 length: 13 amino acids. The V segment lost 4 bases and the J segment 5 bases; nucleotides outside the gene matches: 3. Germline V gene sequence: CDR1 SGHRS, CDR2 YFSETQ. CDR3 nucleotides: TGCGCCAGCAGCCGAACAGGGGATCAGCCCCAGCATTTT. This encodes CASSRTGDQPQHF.

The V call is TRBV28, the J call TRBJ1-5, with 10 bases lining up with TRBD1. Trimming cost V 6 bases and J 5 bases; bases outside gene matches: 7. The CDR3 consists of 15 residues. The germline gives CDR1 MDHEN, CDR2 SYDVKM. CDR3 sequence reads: CASRDRGRIDQPQHF. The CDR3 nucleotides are TGTGCCAGCAGAGACAGGGGGCGCATCGATCAGCCCCAGCATTTT.